This entry lists 2 T cell receptor beta chains sequenced from one sample in a study of cytomegalovirus exposure and HLA in healthy donors (dated by TCRdb to 2016 to 2017). The receptor library was made with the immunoSEQ multiplex PCR assay. For the multiplex PCR, a mixture combining 60 forward primers for TCR Vbeta segments and 13 reverse primers for TCR Jbeta segments was used. Sourced from immuneACCESS, this table was stored by TCRdb with only in-frame sequences that have V and J called. A share of the clones is absent; for the studies checked, an unresolved V gene accounts for under half, and the remainder has no known explanation. This sample lists under 200,000 clones; approximately 82% were detected once. The ten biggest clones cover roughly 7.8% of the sample. Sequencing was carried out using PBMCs. The receptors were gathered from a woman aged 40 to 50 in good health and CMV-seropositive.

V gene TRBV7-2 combines with J gene TRBJ2-1; perhaps TRBD1 as D (6 bases). V was clipped by 3 bases and J by 6 bases, with 9 bases between them. Germline lookup yields CDR1 SGHTA and CDR2 FQGNSA. The CDR3 is 13 residues long. DNA for the CDR3: TGTGCCAGCAGCTTCTTCAGGGGCAATGAGCAGTTCTTC. This encodes CASSFFRGNEQFF.

This clone was counted a few times. This chain links TRBV4-2 with TRBJ2-3; 9 nucleotides agree with TRBD1. The CDR3 length is 18 residues. Trimming cost V 0 bases and J 4 bases; bases outside gene matches: 11. Germline-derived CDR1 and CDR2 are LGHNA and YNFKEQ. The CDR3 here is CASSQDKLGQGIPDTQYF. The CDR3 DNA follows: TGTGCCAGCAGCCAAGACAAACTAGGACAGGGGATACCAGATACGCAGTATTTT.